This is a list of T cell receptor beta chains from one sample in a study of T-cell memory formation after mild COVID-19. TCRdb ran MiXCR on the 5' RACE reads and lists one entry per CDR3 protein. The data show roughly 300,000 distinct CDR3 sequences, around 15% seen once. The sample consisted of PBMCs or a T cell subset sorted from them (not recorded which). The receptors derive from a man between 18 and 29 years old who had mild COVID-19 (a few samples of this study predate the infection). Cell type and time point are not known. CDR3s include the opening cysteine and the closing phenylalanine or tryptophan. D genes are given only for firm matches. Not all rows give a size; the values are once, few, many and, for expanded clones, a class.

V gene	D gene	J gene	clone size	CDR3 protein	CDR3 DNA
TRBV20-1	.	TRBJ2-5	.	CSATGTLDSEETQYF	TGCAGTGCTACAGGGACTTTGGATTCGGAAGAGACCCAGTACTTC
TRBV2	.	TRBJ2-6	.	CASSARRNLSGANVLTF	TGTGCCAGCAGTGCACGGAGGAATCTGTCTGGGGCCAACGTCCTGACTTTC
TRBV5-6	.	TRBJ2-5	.	CASNLGSRRVQETQYF	TGTGCCAGCAACCTTGGTAGTCGGAGGGTACAAGAGACCCAGTACTTC
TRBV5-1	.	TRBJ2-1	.	CASSPRPPSSYNEQFF	TGCGCCAGCAGCCCTCGACCGCCGAGCTCCTACAATGAGCAGTTCTTC
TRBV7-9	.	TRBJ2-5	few	CASSSSDETQYF	TGTGCCAGCAGCTCCTCTGATGAGACCCAGTACTTC
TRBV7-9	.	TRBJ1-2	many	CASSLGTDYGYTF	TGTGCCAGCAGCTTAGGGACAGATTATGGCTACACCTTC
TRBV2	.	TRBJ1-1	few	CASEGGRNTEAFF	TGTGCCAGCGAGGGGGGCCGGAACACTGAAGCTTTCTTT
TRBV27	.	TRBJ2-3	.	CASSLLGSGGGAGDTQYF	TGTGCCAGCAGTTTATTGGGAAGTGGAGGGGGGGCAGGAGATACGCAGTATTTT
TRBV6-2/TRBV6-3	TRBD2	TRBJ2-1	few	CASRIGTSNWDEQFF	TGTGCCAGCAGGATCGGGACTAGCAATTGGGATGAGCAGTTCTTC
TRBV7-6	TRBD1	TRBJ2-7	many	CASSPGQGPYEQYF	TGTGCCAGCAGCCCGGGACAGGGGCCCTACGAGCAGTACTTC
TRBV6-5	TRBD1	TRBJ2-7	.	CASSYFWDRQSSYEQYF	TGTGCCAGCAGTTACTTCTGGGACAGGCAGAGCTCCTACGAGCAGTACTTC
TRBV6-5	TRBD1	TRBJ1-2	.	CASSYTGADPSYGYTF	TGTGCCAGCAGTTACACAGGGGCCGACCCCTCCTATGGCTACACCTTC
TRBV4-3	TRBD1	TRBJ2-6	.	CASSQDPGQGNSGANVLTF	TGCGCCAGCAGCCAAGACCCGGGACAGGGGAACTCTGGGGCCAACGTCCTGACTTTC
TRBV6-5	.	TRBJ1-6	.	CASSYSRPPHSPLHF	TGTGCCAGCAGTTACTCTCGACCGCCGCATTCACCCCTCCACTTT
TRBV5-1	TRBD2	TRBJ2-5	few	CASLRGGDETQYF	TGCGCTAGCCTACGGGGGGGCGATGAGACCCAGTACTTC
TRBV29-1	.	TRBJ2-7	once	CSVAAGVFEQYF	TGCAGCGTTGCGGCAGGTGTATTCGAGCAGTACTTC
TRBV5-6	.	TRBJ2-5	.	CASSLRGRSETQYF	TGTGCCAGCAGCTTGCGGGGGCGTTCAGAGACCCAGTACTTC
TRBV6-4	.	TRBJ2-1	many	CASSDSGNEQFF	TGTGCCAGCAGTGACTCTGGCAATGAGCAGTTCTTC
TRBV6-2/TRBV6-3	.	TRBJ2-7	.	CASSLDRFYEQYF	TGTGCCAGCAGTTTGGACAGATTCTACGAGCAGTACTTC
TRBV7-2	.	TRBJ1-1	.	CASSPRSTPTNTEAFF	TGTGCCAGCAGCCCTCGATCGACCCCGACGAACACTGAAGCTTTCTTT
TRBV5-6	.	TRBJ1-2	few	CASSLQDTNYGYTF	TGTGCCAGCAGCTTACAGGATACTAACTATGGCTACACCTTC
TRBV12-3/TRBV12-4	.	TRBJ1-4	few	CASSPPGTTNEKLFF	TGTGCCAGCAGTCCCCCAGGAACAACTAATGAAAAACTGTTTTTT
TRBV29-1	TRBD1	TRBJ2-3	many	CSVATGTGSDTQYF	TGCAGCGTTGCGACCGGGACAGGGTCAGATACGCAGTATTTT
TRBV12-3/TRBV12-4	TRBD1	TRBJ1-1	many	CASRRGLSTEAFF	TGTGCCAGCAGAAGGGGGCTGAGCACTGAAGCTTTCTTT
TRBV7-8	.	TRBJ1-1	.	CASKTEQGNTEAFF	TGTGCCAGCAAGACAGAACAGGGGAACACTGAAGCTTTCTTT
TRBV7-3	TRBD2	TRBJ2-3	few	CASSLSFAGGHGDTQYF	TGTGCCAGCAGCTTAAGTTTCGCGGGGGGGCATGGAGATACGCAGTATTTT
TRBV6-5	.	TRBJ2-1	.	CASSYSTGGKEQFF	TGTGCCAGCAGTTACTCGACGGGGGGCAAGGAGCAGTTCTTC